The TCR beta chain described here comes from a study of OX40 agonist ivuxolimab in advanced cancers. Germline CDR1 and CDR2: SGDLS and YYNGEE. The CDR3 totals 16 residues. The V segment lost 4 bases and the J segment 0 bases; nucleotides outside the gene matches: 8. Measured with immunoSEQ multiplex PCR; TCRdb has only the in-frame clones, and not every one. The sample has roughly 70,000 clones; just over 85% are singletons. The sequencing here drew on CD4+ or CD8+ T cells sorted from blood, taken in a trial of the OX40 agonist ivuxolimab. This chain links TRBV9 with TRBJ2-3; TRBD2 agrees at 7 bases. The TCR was taken from an adult with an advanced solid tumor such as melanoma, head and neck, liver or kidney cancer. This CDR3 is CASSIPSGESTDTQYF. DNA for the CDR3: TGTGCCAGCAGCATACCGAGCGGGGAAAGCACAGATACGCAGTATTTT. Complete variable domain (other parts from reference TRBV9 and TRBJ2-3): DSGVTQTPKHLITATGQRVTLRCSPRSGDLSVYWYQQSLDQGLQFLIQYYNGEERAKGNILERFSAQQFPDLHSELNLSSLELGDSALYFCASSIPSGESTDTQYFGPGTRLTVL.